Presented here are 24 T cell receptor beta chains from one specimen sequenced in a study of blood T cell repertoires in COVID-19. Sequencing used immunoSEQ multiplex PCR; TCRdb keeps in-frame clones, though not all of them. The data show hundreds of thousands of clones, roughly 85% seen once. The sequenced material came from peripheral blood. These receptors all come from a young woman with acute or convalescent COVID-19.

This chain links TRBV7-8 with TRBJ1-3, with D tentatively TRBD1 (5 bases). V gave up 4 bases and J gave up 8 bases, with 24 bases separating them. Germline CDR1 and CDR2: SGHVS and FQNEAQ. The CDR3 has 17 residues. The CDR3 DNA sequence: TGTGCCAGCAGCTCTCTCCCCGCTCAGGGAATTCTAGACACCATATATTTT. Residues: CASSSLPAQGILDTIYF.

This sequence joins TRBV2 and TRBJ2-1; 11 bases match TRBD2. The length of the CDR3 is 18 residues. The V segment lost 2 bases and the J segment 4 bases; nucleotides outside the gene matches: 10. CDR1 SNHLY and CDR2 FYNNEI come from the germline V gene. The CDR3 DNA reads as TGTGCCAGCAGTGAATCCACGATTCTAGCGGGAGGATACAATGAGCAGTTCTTC. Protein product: CASSESTILAGGYNEQFF. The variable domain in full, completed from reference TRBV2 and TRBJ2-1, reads EPEVTQTPSHQVTQMGQEVILRCVPISNHLYFYWYRQILGQKVEFLVSFYNNEISEKSEIFDDQFSVERPDGSNFTLKIRSTKLEDSAMYFCASSESTILAGGYNEQFFGPGTRLTVL.

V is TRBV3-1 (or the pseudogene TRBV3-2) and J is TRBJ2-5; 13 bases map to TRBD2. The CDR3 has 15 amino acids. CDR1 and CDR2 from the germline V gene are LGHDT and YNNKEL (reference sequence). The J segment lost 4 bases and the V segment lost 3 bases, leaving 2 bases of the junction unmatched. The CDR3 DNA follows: TGTGCCAGCAGCCATTGGACTAGCGGGGGAGAGACCCAGTACTTC. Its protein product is CASSHWTSGGETQYF.

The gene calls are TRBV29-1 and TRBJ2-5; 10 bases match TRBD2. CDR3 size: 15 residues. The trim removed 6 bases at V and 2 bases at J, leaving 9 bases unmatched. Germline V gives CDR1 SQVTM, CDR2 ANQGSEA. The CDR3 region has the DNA TGCAGCGTGATGGGGTCTAGCGGGAGACAAGAGACCCAGTACTTC. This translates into CSVMGSSGRQETQYF.

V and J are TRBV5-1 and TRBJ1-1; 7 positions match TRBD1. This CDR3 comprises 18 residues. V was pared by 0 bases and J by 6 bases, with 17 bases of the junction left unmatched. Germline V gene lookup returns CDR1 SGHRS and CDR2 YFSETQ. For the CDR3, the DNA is TGCGCCAGCAGCTTGGCCCCCCTCTTACAGGGGATATATCCTGAAGCTTTCTTT. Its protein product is CASSLAPLLQGIYPEAFF.

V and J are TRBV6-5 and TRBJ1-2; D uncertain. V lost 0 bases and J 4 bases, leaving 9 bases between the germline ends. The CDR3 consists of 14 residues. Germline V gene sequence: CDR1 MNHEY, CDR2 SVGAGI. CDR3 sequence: CASSYSRQTYGYTF. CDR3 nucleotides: TGTGCCAGCAGTTACTCGCGGCAGACCTATGGCTACACCTTC.

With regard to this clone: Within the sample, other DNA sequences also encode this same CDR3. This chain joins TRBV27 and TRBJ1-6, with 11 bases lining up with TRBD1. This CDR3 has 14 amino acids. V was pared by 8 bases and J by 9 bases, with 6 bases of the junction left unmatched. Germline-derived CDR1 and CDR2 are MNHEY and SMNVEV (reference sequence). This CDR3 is CASSLGTGGSPLHF. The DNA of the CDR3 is TGTGCCAGCTCGCTAGGGACAGGGGGTTCACCCCTCCACTTT.

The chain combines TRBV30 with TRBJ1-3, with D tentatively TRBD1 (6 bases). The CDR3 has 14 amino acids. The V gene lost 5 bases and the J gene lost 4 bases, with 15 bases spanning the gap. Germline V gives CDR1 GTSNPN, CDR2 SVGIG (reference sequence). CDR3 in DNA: TGTGCCTGGGCCGGGACATCGGGGGGAAACACCATATATTTT. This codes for CAWAGTSGGNTIYF.

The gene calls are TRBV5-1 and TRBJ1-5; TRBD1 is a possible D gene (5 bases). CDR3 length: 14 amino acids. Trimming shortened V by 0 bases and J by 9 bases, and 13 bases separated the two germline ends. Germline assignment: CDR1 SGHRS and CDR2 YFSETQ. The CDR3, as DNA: TGCGCCAGCAGCTTGGACGGGGGGAGGATGCCCCAGCATTTT. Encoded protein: CASSLDGGRMPQHF.

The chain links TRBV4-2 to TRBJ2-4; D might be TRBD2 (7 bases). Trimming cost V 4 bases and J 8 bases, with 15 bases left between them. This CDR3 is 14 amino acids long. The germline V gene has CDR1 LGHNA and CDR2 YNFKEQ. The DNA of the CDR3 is TGTGCCAGCAGCCCATCCGGGGGGCCGGACATTCAGTACTTC. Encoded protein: CASSPSGGPDIQYF.

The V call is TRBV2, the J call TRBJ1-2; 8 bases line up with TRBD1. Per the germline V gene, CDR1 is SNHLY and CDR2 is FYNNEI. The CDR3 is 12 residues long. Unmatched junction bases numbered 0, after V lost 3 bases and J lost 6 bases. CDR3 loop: CASSETGDGYTF. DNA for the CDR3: TGTGCCAGCAGTGAGACAGGGGATGGCTACACCTTC. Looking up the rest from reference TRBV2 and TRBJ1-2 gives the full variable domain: EPEVTQTPSHQVTQMGQEVILRCVPISNHLYFYWYRQILGQKVEFLVSFYNNEISEKSEIFDDQFSVERPDGSNFTLKIRSTKLEDSAMYFCASSETGDGYTFGSGTRLTVV.

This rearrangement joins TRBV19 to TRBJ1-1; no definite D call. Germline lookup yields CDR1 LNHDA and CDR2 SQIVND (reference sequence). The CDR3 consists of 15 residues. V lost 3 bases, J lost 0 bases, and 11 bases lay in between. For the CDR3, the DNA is TGTGCCAGTAGTATCTCACGGTTCATGAACACTGAAGCTTTCTTT. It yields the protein CASSISRFMNTEAFF.

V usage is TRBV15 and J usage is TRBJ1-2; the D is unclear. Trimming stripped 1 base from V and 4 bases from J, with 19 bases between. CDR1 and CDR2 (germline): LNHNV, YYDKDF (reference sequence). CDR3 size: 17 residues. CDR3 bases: TGTGCCACCAGCAGAGTTTACAGCGGGCGTTTAGGCTATGGCTACACCTTC. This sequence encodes CATSRVYSGRLGYGYTF.

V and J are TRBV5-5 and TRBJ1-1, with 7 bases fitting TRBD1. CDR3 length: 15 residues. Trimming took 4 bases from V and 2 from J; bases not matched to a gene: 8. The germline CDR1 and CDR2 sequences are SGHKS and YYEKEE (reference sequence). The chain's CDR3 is CASSGSGTANTEAFF. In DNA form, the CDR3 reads TGTGCCAGCAGCGGGTCCGGGACAGCTAACACTGAAGCTTTCTTT.

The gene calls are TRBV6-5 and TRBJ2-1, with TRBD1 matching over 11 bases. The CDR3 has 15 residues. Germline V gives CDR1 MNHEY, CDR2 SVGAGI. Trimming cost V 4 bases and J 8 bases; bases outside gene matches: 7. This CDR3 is CASSSRDRGTDEQFF. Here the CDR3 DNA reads TGTGCCAGCAGTTCCCGGGACAGGGGGACGGATGAGCAGTTCTTC.

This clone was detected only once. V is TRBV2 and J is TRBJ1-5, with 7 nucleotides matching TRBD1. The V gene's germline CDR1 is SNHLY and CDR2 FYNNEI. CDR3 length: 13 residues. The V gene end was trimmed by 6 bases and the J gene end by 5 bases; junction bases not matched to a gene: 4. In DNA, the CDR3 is TGTGCCAGCAGCAGAGGGGGCGATCAGCCCCAGCATTTT. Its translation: CASSRGGDQPQHF.

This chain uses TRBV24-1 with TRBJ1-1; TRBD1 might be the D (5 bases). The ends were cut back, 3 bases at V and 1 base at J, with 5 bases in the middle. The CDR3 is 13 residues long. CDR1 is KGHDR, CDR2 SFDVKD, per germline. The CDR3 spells CATSDGQNTEAFF. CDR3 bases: TGTGCCACCAGTGATGGACAGAACACTGAAGCTTTCTTT.

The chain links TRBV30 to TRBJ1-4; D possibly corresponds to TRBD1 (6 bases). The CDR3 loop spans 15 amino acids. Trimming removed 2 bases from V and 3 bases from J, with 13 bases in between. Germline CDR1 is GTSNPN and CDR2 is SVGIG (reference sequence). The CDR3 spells CAWSSGQQANEKLFF. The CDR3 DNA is TGTGCCTGGAGTAGTGGACAGCAGGCTAATGAAAAACTGTTTTTT.

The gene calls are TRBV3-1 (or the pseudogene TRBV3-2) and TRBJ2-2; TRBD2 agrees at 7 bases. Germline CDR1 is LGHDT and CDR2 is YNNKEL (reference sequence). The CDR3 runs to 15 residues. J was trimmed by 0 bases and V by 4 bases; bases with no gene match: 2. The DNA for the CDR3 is TGTGCCAGCAGCCGCGGGGGACCGAACACCGGGGAGCTGTTTTTT. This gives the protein CASSRGGPNTGELFF.

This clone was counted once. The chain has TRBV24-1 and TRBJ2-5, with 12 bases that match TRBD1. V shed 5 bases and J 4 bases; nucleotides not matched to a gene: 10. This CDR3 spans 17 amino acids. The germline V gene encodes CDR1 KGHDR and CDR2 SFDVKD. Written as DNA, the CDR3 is TGTGCCACCAGTGGAATCTCCGGGACAGGGGGCGGAGAGACCCAGTACTTC. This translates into CATSGISGTGGGETQYF.

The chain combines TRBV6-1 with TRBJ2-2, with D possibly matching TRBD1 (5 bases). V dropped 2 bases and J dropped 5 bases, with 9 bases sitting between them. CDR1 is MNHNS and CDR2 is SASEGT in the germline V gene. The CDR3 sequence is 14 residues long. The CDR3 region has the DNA TGTGCCAGCAGTGAACAGGGAATGACCGGGGAGCTGTTTTTT. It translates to CASSEQGMTGELFF.

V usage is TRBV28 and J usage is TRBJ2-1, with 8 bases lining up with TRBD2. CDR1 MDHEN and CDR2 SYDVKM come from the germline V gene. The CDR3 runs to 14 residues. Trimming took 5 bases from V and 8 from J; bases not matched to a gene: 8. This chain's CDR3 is CASSRGLVGYEQFF. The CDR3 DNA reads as TGTGCCAGCAGTAGGGGACTAGTCGGTTATGAGCAGTTCTTC.

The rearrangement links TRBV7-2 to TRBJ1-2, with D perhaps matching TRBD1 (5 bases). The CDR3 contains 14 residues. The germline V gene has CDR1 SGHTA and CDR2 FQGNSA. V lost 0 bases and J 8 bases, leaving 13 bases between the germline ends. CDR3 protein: CASSLAGGFRGYTF. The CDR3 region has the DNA TGTGCCAGCAGCTTAGCTGGGGGGTTTCGGGGCTACACCTTC. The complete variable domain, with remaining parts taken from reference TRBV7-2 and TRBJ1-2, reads GAGVSQSPSNKVTEKGKDVELRCDPISGHTALYWYRQSLGQGLEFLIYFQGNSAPDKSGLPSDRFSAERTGGSVSTLTIQRTQQEDSAVYLCASSLAGGFRGYTFGSGTRLTVV.

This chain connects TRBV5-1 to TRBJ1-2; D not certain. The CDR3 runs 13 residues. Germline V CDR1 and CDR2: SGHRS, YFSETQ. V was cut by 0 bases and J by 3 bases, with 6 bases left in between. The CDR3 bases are TGCGCCAGCAGCTTGGGAGCTGACTATGGCTACACCTTC. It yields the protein CASSLGADYGYTF.